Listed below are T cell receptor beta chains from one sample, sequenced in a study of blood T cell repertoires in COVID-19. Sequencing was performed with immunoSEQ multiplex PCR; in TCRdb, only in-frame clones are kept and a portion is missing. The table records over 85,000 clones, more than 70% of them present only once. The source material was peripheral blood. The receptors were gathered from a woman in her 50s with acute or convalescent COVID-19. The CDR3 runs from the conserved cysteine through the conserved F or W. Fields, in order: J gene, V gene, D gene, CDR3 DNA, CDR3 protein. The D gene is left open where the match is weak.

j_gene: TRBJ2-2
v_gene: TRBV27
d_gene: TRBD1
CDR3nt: TGTGCCAGCAGTACAACGCGGACAGGGATTTTGGGGGACACCGGGGAGCTGTTTTTT
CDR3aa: CASSTTRTGILGDTGELFF

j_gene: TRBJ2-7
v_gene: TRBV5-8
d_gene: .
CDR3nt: TGTGCCAGCAGCCGTACCTACTCCTACGAGCAGTACTTC
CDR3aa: CASSRTYSYEQYF

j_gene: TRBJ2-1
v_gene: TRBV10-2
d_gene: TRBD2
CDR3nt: TGCGCCAGCAACCCGGGGACTAGCGGCTCCTACAATGAGCAGTTCTTC
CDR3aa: CASNPGTSGSYNEQFF

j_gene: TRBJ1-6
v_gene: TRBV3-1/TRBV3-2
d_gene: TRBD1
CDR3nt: TGTGCCAGCAAAAGAGCCGGACAGGGGTATAATTCACCCCTCCACTTT
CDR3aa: CASKRAGQGYNSPLHF

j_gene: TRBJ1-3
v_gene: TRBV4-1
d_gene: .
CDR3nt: TGCGCCAGCAGCCAAGATTGGGGGAGGGGAAACACCATATATTTT
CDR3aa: CASSQDWGRGNTIYF

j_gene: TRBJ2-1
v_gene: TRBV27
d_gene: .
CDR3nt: TGTGCCAGCAGCACCAAACTAGATCCCTCCTCCTACAATGAGCAGTTCTTC
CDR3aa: CASSTKLDPSSYNEQFF

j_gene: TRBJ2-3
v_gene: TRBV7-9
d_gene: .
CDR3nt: TGTGCCAGCAGCTTAGGCGCGGCGGGATCTAGCACAGATACGCAGTATTTT
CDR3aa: CASSLGAAGSSTDTQYF

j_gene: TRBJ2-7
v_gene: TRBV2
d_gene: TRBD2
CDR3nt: TGTGCCAGCAGTGAATCTCAGACTAGCGGGAGGGTTTGGGGCTACGAGCAGTACTTC
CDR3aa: CASSESQTSGRVWGYEQYF

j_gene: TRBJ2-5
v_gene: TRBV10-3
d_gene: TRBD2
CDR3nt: TGTGCCATCAGGCGGGGGGGCAGGGAGTGGGAAGAGACCCAGTACTTC
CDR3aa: CAIRRGGREWEETQYF

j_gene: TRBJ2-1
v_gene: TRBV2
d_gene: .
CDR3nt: TGTGCCAGCAGTGAAGCGAGACTTCTAGATGAGCAGTTCTTC
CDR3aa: CASSEARLLDEQFF